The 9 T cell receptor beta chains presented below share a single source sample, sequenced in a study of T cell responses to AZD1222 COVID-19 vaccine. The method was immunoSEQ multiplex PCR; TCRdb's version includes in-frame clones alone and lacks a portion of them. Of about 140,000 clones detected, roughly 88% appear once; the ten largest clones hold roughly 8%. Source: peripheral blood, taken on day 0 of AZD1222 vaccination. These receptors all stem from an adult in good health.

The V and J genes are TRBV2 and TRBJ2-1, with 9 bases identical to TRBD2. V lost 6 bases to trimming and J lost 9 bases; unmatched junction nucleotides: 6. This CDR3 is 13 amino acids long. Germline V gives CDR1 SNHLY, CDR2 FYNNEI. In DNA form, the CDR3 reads TGTGCCAGCAGGCGGGGGGGGCCCGGTGAGCAGTTCTTC. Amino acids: CASRRGGPGEQFF.

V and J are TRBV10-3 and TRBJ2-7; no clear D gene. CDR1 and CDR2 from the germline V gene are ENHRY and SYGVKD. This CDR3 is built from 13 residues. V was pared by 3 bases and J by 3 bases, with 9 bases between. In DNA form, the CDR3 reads TGTGCCATCAGTGAACTGACATACTACGAGCAGTACTTC. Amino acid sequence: CAISELTYYEQYF.

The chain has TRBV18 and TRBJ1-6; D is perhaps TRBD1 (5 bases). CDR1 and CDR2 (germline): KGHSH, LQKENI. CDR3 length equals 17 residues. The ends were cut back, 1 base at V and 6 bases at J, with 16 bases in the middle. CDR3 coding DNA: TGTGCCAGCTCACCACTCCGGTTGGGGCAGGTTAATTCACCCCTCCACTTT. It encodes CASSPLRLGQVNSPLHF.

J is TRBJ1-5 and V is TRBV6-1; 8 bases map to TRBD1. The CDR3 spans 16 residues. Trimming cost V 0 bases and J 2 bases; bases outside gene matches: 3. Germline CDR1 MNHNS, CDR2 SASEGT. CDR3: CASSEAARGRNQPQHF. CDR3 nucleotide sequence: TGTGCCAGCAGTGAAGCCGCCAGGGGGCGCAATCAGCCCCAGCATTTT.

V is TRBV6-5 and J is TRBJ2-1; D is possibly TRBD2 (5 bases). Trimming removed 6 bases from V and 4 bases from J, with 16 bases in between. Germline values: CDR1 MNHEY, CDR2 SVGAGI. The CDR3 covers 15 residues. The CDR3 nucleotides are TGTGCCAGCAGCCTGACGTCGGGGTTGTACAATGAGCAGTTCTTC. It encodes CASSLTSGLYNEQFF.

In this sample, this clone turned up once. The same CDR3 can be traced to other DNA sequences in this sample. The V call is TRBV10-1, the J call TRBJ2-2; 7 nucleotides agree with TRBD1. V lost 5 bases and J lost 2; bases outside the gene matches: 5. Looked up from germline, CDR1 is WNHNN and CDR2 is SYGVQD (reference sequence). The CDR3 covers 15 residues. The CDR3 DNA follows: TGCGCCAGCAGTTCCGGGACAGCCAACACCGGGGAGCTGTTTTTT. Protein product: CASSSGTANTGELFF.

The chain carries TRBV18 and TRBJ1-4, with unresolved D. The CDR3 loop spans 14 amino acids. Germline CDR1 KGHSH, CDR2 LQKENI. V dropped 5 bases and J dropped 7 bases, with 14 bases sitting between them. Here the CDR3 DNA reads TGTGCCAGCTCATCCCGCCGTTTGGGTGAAAAACTGTTTTTT. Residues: CASSSRRLGEKLFF.

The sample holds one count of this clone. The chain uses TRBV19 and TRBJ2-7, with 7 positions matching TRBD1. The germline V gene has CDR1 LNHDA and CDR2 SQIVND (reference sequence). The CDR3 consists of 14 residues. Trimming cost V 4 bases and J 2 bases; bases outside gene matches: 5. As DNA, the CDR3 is TGTGCCAGTAGTAGAGACAGGGCACCCTACGAGCAGTACTTC. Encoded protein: CASSRDRAPYEQYF.

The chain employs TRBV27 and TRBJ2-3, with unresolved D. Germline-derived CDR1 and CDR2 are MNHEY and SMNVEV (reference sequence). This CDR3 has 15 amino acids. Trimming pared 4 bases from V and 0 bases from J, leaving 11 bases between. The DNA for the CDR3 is TGTGCCAGCAGTTCCTTAGGTCGAAGCACAGATACGCAGTATTTT. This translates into CASSSLGRSTDTQYF.